The 10 T cell receptor beta chains below come from one sample, sequenced in a study of CD8+ T cells in alopecia areata. The sample's treatment: oral pan-JAK inhibitor, 5-10 mg twice daily. The authors extracted RNA and reverse transcribed it into cDNA as the sequencing template. Profiled with immunoSEQ multiplex PCR; TCRdb holds only in-frame clones, not every one. The repertoire has 200,000 to 250,000 clones, approximately 72% of them found once; the top ten carry more than 0.95%. This specimen was CD4+ T cells sorted from blood, taken at approximately week 42, from a patient treated with tofacitinib. The receptors shown here come from a human donor with alopecia areata.

The DNA for the CDR3 is TGTGCCAGCAGTCCCCGGGGGGGGCTCGAGACCCAGTACTTC. Protein product: CASSPRGGLETQYF. The chain joins TRBV27 to TRBJ2-5; 8 positions agree with TRBD2. CDR1 is MNHEY, CDR2 SMNVEV, per germline (reference sequence). V lost 5 bases, J lost 5 bases, and 7 bases stayed unmatched. This CDR3 comprises 14 residues.

This clone was observed once. V usage is TRBV11-1 and J usage is TRBJ2-7; D might be TRBD2 (7 bases). The CDR3 sequence is 17 residues long. CDR1 SGHAT and CDR2 FQDESV come from the germline V gene (reference sequence). Trimming took 3 bases from V and 2 from J, leaving 20 bases between them. The DNA of the CDR3 is TGTGCCAGCAGCTTCCCCCGGGGGGACACGCAGACCTACGAGCAGTACTTC. As protein: CASSFPRGDTQTYEQYF.

V gene TRBV29-1 combines with J gene TRBJ2-1; tentatively, D is TRBD1 (5 bases). V gave up 6 bases and J gave up 7 bases, with 16 bases separating them. In germline, CDR1 is SQVTM, CDR2 ANQGSEA. The CDR3 runs to 13 residues. The CDR3 loop is CSVRTNARNEQFF. The CDR3 DNA reads as TGCAGCGTAAGGACAAATGCACGGAATGAGCAGTTCTTC.

The chain carries TRBV5-1 and TRBJ2-2, with D perhaps TRBD1 or TRBD2 (6 bases each). The ends were cut back, 4 bases at V and 0 bases at J, with 10 bases in the middle. The CDR3 has 15 residues. Germline V CDR1 and CDR2: SGHRS, YFSETQ. The CDR3 DNA follows: TGCGCCAGCAGCGCGGGACATTCGAACACCGGGGAGCTGTTTTTT. Encoded protein: CASSAGHSNTGELFF.

J is TRBJ2-3 and V is TRBV6-5; 8 bases line up with TRBD2. Germline CDR1 MNHEY, CDR2 SVGAGI. The length of the CDR3 is 15 residues. The V segment lost 6 bases and the J segment 8 bases; nucleotides outside the gene matches: 13. The DNA of the CDR3 is TGTGCCAGCAGAGGAGCGAGCGGGGGCACCGGTACGCAGTATTTT. It yields the protein CASRGASGGTGTQYF.

The chain uses TRBV29-1 and TRBJ1-1; D is possibly TRBD1 (6 bases). The CDR3 has 13 residues. The germline V gene encodes CDR1 SQVTM and CDR2 ANQGSEA. The V gene lost 3 bases and the J gene lost 7 bases, with 15 bases spanning the gap. CDR3 DNA: TGCAGCGTTGATAGGGGGGCCTTCGGTGAAGCTTTCTTT. This translates into CSVDRGAFGEAFF.

The CDR3, as DNA: TGTGCCAGCAGTGGATGGGGCGAGCAGTACTTC. It encodes CASSGWGEQYF. This chain uses TRBV2 with TRBJ2-7; no clear D gene. The germline gives CDR1 SNHLY, CDR2 FYNNEI. V dropped 4 bases and J dropped 6 bases, with 7 bases sitting between them. This CDR3 spans 11 amino acids.

This chain links TRBV7-2 with TRBJ2-3; D remains unclear. Germline values: CDR1 SGHTA, CDR2 FQGNSA. This CDR3 has 11 amino acids. V shed 5 bases and J shed 2 bases, with 2 bases lying between them. The DNA for the CDR3 is TGTGCCAGCAGCCACACAGATACGCAGTATTTT. It codes for CASSHTDTQYF.

The chain has TRBV28 and TRBJ1-2; 7 bases fit TRBD1. The CDR3 is 12 amino acids. J was trimmed by 6 bases and V by 7 bases; bases with no gene match: 5. Germline CDR1 MDHEN, CDR2 SYDVKM. DNA of the CDR3: TGTGCCAGCACCTCGGACAGGCATGGCTACACCTTC. Protein product: CASTSDRHGYTF.

Turning to this clone: The junction does not match germline at one end; this may be a read error. The chain carries TRBV9 and TRBJ2-2; D perhaps matches TRBD1 (5 bases). CDR3 length equals 14 residues. The V gene's germline CDR1 is SGDLS and CDR2 YYNGEE. CDR3 bases: TGTGCCAGCGGCGTAGGGCAGGGCACCGGGGAGCTGTTTTTT. It is translated as CASGVGQGTGELFF.